A single sample gave rise to the 11 T cell receptor beta chains below, sequenced in a study of blood T cell repertoires in COVID-19. The assay was immunoSEQ multiplex PCR, and TCRdb's table has in-frame clones only and misses some. The table has 400,000 to 500,000 clones, 86% seen once. What was sequenced was peripheral blood. These receptors came from a woman under 40 with active or convalescent COVID-19.

This chain links TRBV2 with TRBJ1-2; unclear D gene. Per the germline V gene, CDR1 is SNHLY and CDR2 is FYNNEI. The CDR3 extends over 13 amino acids. Trimming took off 8 bases at V and 3 bases at J, with 13 bases between the two ends. CDR3 nucleotides: TGTGCCAGCCGGACGGGTAGCGACTATGGCTACACCTTC. Protein sequence: CASRTGSDYGYTF.

The CDR3 DNA reads TGTGCCAGCAGTTACGCTCGGGGGGCCCCATACGAGCAGTACTTC. Translated, it gives CASSYARGAPYEQYF. The J gene is TRBJ2-7, the V gene TRBV6-5; possibly TRBD2 for D (7 bases). The CDR3 runs 15 residues. The germline V and J ends were trimmed by 2 bases and 4 bases, with 15 bases remaining between them. Germline V gene lookup returns CDR1 MNHEY and CDR2 SVGAGI.

This chain links TRBV7-9 with TRBJ1-2, with D uncertain. Trimming took off 1 base at V and 4 bases at J, with 10 bases between the two ends. Per germline, CDR1 SEHNR and CDR2 FQNEAQ (reference sequence). This CDR3 contains 14 residues. CDR3: CASSLGQLIYGYTF. As DNA, the CDR3 is TGTGCCAGCAGCTTAGGGCAGTTGATCTATGGCTACACCTTC.

This sequence joins TRBV13 and TRBJ2-1, with 8 bases lining up with TRBD2. This CDR3 is built from 14 residues. The V gene end was trimmed by 3 bases and the J gene end by 5 bases; junction bases not matched to a gene: 3. Germline V gene data show CDR1 as PRHDT and CDR2 as FYEKMQ (reference sequence). The CDR3 protein is CASSFGRAHNEQFF. The CDR3 nucleotides read TGTGCCAGCAGCTTCGGGAGGGCCCACAATGAGCAGTTCTTC.

This clone was detected once. This sequence joins TRBV9 and TRBJ1-3; maybe TRBD1 (6 bases). From germline, CDR1 is SGDLS and CDR2 YYNGEE. The CDR3 has 14 residues. The V and J ends lost 3 bases and 0 bases respectively, with 7 bases between them. The CDR3 sequence is CASSDRVSGNTIYF. CDR3 bases: TGTGCCAGCAGCGACAGGGTCTCTGGAAACACCATATATTTT.

This chain joins TRBV10-3 and TRBJ2-1, with 8 bases aligning to TRBD2. The CDR3 consists of 16 residues. After removal of 5 bases from V and 0 bases from J, the junction contained 6 bases not matched to a gene. The germline gives CDR1 ENHRY, CDR2 SYGVKD. CDR3 loop: CAISTAGTSSYNEQFF. CDR3 bases: TGTGCCATCAGTACAGCCGGGACTAGCTCCTACAATGAGCAGTTCTTC.

The chain has TRBV5-1 and TRBJ2-1, with D tentatively TRBD1 (5 bases). Deletions cut 0 bases from V and 6 bases from J, with 7 bases between. The CDR3 has 13 residues. Germline CDR1 is SGHRS and CDR2 is YFSETQ. CDR3 in DNA: TGCGCCAGCAGCTTGGGACAGCCCAATGAGCAGTTCTTC. This gives the protein CASSLGQPNEQFF.

The CDR3 is CASSETAGSNQPQHF. The CDR3, as DNA: TGTGCCAGCAGTGAAACGGCAGGGAGCAATCAGCCCCAGCATTTT. The chain links TRBV2 to TRBJ1-5, with D possibly being TRBD1 (5 bases). Germline lookup yields CDR1 SNHLY and CDR2 FYNNEI. Trimming stripped 2 bases from V and 1 base from J, with 9 bases between. The CDR3 consists of 15 residues.

This sequence joins TRBV6-5 and TRBJ1-1; D remains unclear. The CDR3 has 14 amino acids. Trimming left V 6 bases short and J 2 bases short, with 13 bases between. CDR1 and CDR2 from the germline V gene are MNHEY and SVGAGI. CDR3 residues: CASREVSVNTEAFF. The CDR3 DNA sequence: TGTGCCAGCAGGGAGGTGAGCGTTAACACTGAAGCTTTCTTT.

This clone was seen only once. The V call is TRBV19, the J call TRBJ1-2; D is uncertain. The CDR3 contains 13 residues. Germline CDR1 LNHDA, CDR2 SQIVND (reference sequence). Trimming took 3 bases from V and 4 from J, leaving 9 bases between them. For the CDR3, the DNA is TGTGCCAGTAGTATGGCTGGAGGCTATGGCTACACCTTC. Translation: CASSMAGGYGYTF.

This chain links TRBV2 with TRBJ1-2, with 10 positions matching TRBD1. Germline assignment: CDR1 SNHLY and CDR2 FYNNEI. The CDR3 sequence is 14 residues long. Germline trimming cut 6 bases from V and 4 bases from J; bases unmatched to any gene: 5. The CDR3 protein is CASRVGQGGYGYTF. In DNA, the CDR3 is TGTGCCAGCAGGGTTGGACAGGGGGGCTATGGCTACACCTTC. Filled out from reference TRBV2 and TRBJ1-2, the complete variable domain reads EPEVTQTPSHQVTQMGQEVILRCVPISNHLYFYWYRQILGQKVEFLVSFYNNEISEKSEIFDDQFSVERPDGSNFTLKIRSTKLEDSAMYFCASRVGQGGYGYTFGSGTRLTVV.